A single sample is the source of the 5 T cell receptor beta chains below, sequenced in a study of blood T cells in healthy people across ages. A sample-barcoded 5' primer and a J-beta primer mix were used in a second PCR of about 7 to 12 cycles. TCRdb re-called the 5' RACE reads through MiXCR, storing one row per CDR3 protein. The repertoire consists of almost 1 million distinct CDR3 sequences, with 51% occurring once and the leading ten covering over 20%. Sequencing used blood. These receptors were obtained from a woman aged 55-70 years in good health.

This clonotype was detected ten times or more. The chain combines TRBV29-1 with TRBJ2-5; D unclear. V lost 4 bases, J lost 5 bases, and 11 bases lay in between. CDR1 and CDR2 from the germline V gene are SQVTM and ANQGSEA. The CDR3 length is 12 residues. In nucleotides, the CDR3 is TGCAGCGTTGTACCCAGAGTGGAGACCCAGTACTTC. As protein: CSVVPRVETQYF.

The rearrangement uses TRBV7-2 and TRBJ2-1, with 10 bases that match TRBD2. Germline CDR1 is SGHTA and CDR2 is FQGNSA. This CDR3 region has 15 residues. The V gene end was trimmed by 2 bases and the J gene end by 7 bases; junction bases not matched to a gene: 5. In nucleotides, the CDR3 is TGTGCCAGCAGCTTAAAGCGGGGGGGTGGTAATGAGCAGTTCTTC. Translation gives CASSLKRGGGNEQFF.

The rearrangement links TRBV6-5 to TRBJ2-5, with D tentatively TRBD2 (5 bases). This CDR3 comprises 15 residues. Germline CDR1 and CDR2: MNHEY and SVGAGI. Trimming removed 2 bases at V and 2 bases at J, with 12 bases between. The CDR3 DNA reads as TGTGCCAGCAGTTACGACGGGATTAAGCAAGAGACCCAGTACTTC. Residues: CASSYDGIKQETQYF.

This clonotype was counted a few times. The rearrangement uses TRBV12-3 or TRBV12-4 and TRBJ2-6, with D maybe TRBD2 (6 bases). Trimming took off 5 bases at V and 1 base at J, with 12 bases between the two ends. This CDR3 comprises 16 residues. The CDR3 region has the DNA TGTGCCAGCAGTCTGGCGGGGTTTTCTGGGGCCAACGTCCTGACTTTC. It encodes CASSLAGFSGANVLTF.

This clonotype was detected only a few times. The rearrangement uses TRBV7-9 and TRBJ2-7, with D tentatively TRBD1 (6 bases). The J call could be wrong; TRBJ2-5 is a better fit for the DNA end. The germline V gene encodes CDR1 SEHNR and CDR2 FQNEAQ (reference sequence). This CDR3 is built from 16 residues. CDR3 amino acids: CASSPLPGQLKETQYF. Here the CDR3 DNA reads TGTGCCAGCAGCCCCCTTCCAGGACAGCTAAAAGAGACCCAGTACTTC.